A single T cell receptor beta chain is shown here with its context. The sample originates from a study of blood T cell repertoires in COVID-19. The CDR3 consists of 16 residues. Germline values: CDR1 MDHEN, CDR2 SYDVKM. V was cut by 3 bases and J by 5 bases, with 17 bases left in between. This table comes from immunoSEQ multiplex PCR, and its TCRdb copy is limited to in-frame clones, with some not included. The table has under 300,000 clones, approximately 83% seen once. Specimen: PBMCs or T cells enriched from blood (not recorded which). This chain connects TRBV28 to TRBJ1-5, with D tentatively TRBD1 (5 bases). This TCR derives from a woman between 50 and 59 years old who had recovered from COVID-19. The DNA of the CDR3 is TGTGCCAGCAGTTTTTCGGCGCAGGGTTCCGATCAGCCCCAGCATTTT. It specifies CASSFSAQGSDQPQHF.